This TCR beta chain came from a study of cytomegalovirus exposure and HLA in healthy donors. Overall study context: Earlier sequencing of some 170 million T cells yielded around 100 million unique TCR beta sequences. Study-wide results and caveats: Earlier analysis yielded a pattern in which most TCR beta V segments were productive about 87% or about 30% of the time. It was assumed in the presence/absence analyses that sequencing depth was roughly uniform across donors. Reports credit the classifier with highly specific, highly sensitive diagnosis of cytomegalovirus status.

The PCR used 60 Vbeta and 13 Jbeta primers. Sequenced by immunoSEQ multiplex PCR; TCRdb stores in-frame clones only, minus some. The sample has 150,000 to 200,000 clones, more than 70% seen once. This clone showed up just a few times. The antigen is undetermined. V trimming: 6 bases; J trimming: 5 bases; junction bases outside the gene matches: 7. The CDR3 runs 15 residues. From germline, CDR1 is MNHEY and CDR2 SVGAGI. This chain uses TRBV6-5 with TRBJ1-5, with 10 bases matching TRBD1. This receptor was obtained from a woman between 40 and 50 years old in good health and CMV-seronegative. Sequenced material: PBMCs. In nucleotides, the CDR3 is TGTGCCAGCAGAAGACAGGGGGCGTCGGATCAGCCCCAGCATTTT. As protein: CASRRQGASDQPQHF.